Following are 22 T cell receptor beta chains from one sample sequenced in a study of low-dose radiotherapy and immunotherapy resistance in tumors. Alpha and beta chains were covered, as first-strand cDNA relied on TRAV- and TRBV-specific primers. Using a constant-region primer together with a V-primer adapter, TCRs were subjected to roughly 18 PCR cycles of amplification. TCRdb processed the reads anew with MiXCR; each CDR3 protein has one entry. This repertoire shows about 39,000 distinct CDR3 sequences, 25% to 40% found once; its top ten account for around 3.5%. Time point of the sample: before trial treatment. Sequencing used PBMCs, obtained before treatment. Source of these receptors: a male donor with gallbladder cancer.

The CDR3 sequence is CASSAITSGASYEQYF. The CDR3 coding sequence is TGTGCCAGCAGCGCGATTACTAGCGGAGCCTCCTACGAGCAGTACTTC. The chain recombines TRBV7-6 with TRBJ2-7; 8 bases fit TRBD2. The trim removed 5 bases at V and 0 bases at J, leaving 9 bases unmatched. This CDR3 is 16 amino acids long. CDR1 SGHVS and CDR2 FNYEAQ come from the germline V gene. Complete variable domain (other parts from reference TRBV7-6 and TRBJ2-7): GAGVSQSPRYKVTKRGQDVALRCDPISGHVSLYWYRQALGQGPEFLTYFNYEAQQDKSGLPNDRFSAERPEGSISTLTIQRTEQRDSAMYRCASSAITSGASYEQYFGPGTRLTVT.

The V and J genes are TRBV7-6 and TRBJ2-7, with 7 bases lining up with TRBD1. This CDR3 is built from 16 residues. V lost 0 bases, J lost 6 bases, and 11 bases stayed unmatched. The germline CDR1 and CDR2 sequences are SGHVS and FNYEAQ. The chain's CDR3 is CASSLAERRAGGEQYF. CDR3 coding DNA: TGTGCCAGCAGCTTAGCGGAACGGCGAGCAGGGGGCGAGCAGTACTTC. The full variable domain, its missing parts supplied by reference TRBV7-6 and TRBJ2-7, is GAGVSQSPRYKVTKRGQDVALRCDPISGHVSLYWYRQALGQGPEFLTYFNYEAQQDKSGLPNDRFSAERPEGSISTLTIQRTEQRDSAMYRCASSLAERRAGGEQYFGPGTRLTVT.

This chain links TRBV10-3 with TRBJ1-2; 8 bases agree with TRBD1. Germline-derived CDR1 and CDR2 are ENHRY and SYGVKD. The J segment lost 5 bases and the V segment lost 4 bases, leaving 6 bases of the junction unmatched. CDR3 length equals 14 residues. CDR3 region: CAISGTGKPYGYTF. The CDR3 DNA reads TGTGCCATCAGTGGGACAGGGAAACCTTATGGCTACACCTTC.

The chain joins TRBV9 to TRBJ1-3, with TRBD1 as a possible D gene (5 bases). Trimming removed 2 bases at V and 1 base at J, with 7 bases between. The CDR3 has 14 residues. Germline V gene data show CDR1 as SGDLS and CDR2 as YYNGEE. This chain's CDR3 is CASSVGTSGNTIYF. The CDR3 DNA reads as TGTGCCAGCAGCGTTGGGACTTCTGGAAACACCATATATTTT.

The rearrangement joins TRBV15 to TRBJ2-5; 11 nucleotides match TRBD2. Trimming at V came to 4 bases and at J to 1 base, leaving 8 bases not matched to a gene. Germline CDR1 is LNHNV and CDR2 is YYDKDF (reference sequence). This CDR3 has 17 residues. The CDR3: CATSTRRGTSGQETQYF. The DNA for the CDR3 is TGTGCCACCAGCACTAGACGCGGGACTAGCGGCCAAGAGACCCAGTACTTC. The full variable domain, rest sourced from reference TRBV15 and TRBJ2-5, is DAMVIQNPRYQVTQFGKPVTLSCSQTLNHNVMYWYQQKSSQAPKLLFHYYDKDFNNEADTPDNFQSRRPNTSFCFLDIRSPGLGDTAMYLCATSTRRGTSGQETQYFGPGTRLLVL.

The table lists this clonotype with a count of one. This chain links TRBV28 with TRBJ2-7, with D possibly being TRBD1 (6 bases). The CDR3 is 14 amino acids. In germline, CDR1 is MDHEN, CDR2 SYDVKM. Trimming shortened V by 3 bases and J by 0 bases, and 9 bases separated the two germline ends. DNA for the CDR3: TGTGCCAGCAGTTTCGACAGGAGCTCCTACGAGCAGTACTTC. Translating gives CASSFDRSSYEQYF.

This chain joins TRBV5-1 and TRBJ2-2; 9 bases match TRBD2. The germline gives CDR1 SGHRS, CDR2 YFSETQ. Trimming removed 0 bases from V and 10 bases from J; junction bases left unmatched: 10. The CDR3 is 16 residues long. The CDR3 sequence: CASSLVSGGPRPELFF. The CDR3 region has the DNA TGCGCCAGCAGCTTGGTTAGCGGGGGCCCTCGACCGGAGCTGTTTTTT.

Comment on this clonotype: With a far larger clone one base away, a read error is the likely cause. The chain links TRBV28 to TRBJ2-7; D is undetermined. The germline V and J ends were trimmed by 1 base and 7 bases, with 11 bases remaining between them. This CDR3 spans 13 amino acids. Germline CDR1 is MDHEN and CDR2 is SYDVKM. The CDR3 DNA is TGTGCCAGCAGTTTATCGCAGGTGTTGGAGCAGTACTTC. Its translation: CASSLSQVLEQYF.

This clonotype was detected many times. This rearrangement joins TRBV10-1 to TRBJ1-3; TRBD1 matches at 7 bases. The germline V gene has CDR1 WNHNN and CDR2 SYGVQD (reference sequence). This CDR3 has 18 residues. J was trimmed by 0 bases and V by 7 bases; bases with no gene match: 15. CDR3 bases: TGCGCCAGCACCCAATGGGGGGACAGACGACGCTCTGGAAACACCATATATTTT. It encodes CASTQWGDRRRSGNTIYF.

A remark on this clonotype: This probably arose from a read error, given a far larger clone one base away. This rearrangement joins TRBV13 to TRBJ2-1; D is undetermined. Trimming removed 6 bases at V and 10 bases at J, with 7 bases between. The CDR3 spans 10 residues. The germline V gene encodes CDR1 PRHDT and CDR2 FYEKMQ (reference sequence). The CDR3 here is CASSVKEQFF. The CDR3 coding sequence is TGTGCCAGCAGTGTGAAGGAGCAGTTCTTC. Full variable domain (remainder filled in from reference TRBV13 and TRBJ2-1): AAGVIQSPRHLIKEKRETATLKCYPIPRHDTVYWYQQGPGQDPQFLISFYEKMQSDKGSIPDRFSAQQFSDYHSELNMSSLELGDSALYFCASSVKEQFFGPGTRLTVL.

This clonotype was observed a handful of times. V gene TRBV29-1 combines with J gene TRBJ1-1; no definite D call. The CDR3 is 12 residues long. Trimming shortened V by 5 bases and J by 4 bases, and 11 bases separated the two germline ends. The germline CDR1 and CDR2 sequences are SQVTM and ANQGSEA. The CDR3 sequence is CSVYRVGTEAFF. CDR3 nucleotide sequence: TGCAGCGTTTATAGGGTCGGCACTGAAGCTTTCTTT.

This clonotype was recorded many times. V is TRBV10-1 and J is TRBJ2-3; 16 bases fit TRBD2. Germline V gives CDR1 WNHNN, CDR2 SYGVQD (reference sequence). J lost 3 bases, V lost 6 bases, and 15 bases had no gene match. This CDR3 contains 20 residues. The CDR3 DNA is TGCGCCAGCAGCCGAAATCCGGGACTAGCGGGAGGGGAGGGGACAGATACGCAGTATTTT. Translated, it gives CASSRNPGLAGGEGTDTQYF.

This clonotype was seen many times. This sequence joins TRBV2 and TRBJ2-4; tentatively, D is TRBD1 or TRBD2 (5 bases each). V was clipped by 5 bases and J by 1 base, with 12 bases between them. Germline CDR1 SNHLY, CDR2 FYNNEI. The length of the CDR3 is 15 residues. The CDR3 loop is CASSLRGSAKNIQYF. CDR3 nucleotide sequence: TGTGCCAGCAGTTTGAGGGGATCGGCCAAAAACATTCAGTACTTC. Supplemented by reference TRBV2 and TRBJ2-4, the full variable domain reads EPEVTQTPSHQVTQMGQEVILRCVPISNHLYFYWYRQILGQKVEFLVSFYNNEISEKSEIFDDQFSVERPDGSNFTLKIRSTKLEDSAMYFCASSLRGSAKNIQYFGAGTRLSVL.

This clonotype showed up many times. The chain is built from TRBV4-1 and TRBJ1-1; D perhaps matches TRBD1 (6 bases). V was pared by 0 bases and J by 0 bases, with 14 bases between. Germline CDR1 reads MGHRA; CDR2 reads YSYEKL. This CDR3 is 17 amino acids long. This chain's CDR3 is CASSQDYGNRVNTEAFF. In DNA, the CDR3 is TGCGCCAGCAGCCAAGATTATGGAAACAGGGTGAACACTGAAGCTTTCTTT.

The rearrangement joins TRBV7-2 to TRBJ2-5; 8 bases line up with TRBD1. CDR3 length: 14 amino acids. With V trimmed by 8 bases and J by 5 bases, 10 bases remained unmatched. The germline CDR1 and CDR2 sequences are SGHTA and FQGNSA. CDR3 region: CASLRRGLGETQYF. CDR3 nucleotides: TGTGCCAGCCTCCGCAGGGGGCTGGGGGAGACCCAGTACTTC.

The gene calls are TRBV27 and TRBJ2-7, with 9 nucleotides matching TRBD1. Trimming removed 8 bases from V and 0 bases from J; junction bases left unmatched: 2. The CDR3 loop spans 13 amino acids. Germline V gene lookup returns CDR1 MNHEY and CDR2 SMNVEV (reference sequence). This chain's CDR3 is CASGDRVSYEQYF. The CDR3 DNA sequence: TGTGCCAGCGGGGACAGGGTCTCCTACGAGCAGTACTTC.

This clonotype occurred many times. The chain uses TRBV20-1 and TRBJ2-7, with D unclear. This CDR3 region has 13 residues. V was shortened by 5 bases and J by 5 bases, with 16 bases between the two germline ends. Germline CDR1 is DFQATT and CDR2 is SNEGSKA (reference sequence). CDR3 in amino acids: CSASGPNNDEQYF. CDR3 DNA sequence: TGCAGTGCTTCCGGGCCCAATAACGACGAGCAGTACTTC.

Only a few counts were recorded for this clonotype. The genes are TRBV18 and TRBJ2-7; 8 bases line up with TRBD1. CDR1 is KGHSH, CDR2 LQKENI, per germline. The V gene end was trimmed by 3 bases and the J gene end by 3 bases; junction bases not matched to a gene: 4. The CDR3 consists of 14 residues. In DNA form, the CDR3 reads TGTGCCAGCTCACCTGCTGGACAGGGCTACGAGCAGTACTTC. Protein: CASSPAGQGYEQYF.

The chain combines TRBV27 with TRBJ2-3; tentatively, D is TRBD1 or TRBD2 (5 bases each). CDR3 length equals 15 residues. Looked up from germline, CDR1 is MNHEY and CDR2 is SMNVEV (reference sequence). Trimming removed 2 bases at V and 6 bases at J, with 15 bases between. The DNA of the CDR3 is TGTGCCAGCAGTTTAGGTGGGGGAGAACGGGATACGCAGTATTTT. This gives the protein CASSLGGGERDTQYF.

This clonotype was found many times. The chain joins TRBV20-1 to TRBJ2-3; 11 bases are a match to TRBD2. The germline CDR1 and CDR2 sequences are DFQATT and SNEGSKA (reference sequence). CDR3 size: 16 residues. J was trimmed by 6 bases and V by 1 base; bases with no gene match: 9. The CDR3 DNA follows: TGCAGTGCTAGAGCTCATAGCGGGAGGGCCGCTGATACGCAGTATTTT. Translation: CSARAHSGRAADTQYF.

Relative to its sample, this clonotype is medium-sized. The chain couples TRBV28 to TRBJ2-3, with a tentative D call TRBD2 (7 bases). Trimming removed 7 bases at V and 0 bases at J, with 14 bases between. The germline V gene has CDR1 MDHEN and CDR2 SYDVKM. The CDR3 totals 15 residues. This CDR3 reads CASTLGRGSTDTQYF. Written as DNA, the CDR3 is TGTGCCAGCACCCTAGGGAGGGGGAGCACAGATACGCAGTATTTT.

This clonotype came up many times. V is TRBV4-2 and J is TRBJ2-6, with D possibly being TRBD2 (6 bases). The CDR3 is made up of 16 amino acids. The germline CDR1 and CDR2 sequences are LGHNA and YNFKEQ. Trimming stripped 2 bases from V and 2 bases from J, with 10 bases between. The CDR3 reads CASSQSPGAGANVLTF. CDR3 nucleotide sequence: TGTGCCAGCAGCCAAAGTCCGGGGGCTGGGGCCAACGTCCTGACTTTC.